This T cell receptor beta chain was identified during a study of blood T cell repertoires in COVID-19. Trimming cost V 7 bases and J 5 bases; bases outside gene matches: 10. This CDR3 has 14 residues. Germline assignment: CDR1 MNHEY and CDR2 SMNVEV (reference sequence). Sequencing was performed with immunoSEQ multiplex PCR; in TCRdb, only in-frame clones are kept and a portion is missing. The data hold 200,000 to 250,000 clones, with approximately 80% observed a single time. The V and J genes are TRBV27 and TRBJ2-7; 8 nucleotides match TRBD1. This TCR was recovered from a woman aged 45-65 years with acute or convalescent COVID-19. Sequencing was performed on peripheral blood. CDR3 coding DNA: TGTGCCAGCACTCCGACAGGGGAATCCAACGAGCAGTACTTC. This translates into CASTPTGESNEQYF.